The 25 T cell receptor beta chains reported below all come from one sample, sequenced in a study of T cell clones after liver transplantation. Libraries were prepared by immunoSEQ multiplex PCR; TCRdb keeps only in-frame clonotypes and omits some of them. The sample contains some 120,000 clones, roughly nine tenths of which appear only once. The sample was CD4+ T cells from blood, taken 12 months after liver transplant. These receptors all stem from a human patient who received a liver transplant. Some T cells may be provided by the graft donor.

At least ten counts were recorded for this clone. The chain employs TRBV11-3 and TRBJ1-1; no reliable D call. Germline lookup yields CDR1 SGHNT and CDR2 YENEEA. Trimming shortened V by 0 bases and J by 4 bases, and 12 bases separated the two germline ends. CDR3 length equals 15 residues. As DNA, the CDR3 is TGTGCCAGCAGCTTAGATAGTCGGTCGGGCACTGAAGCTTTCTTT. This sequence encodes CASSLDSRSGTEAFF. Full variable domain (remainder filled in from reference TRBV11-3 and TRBJ1-1): EAGVVQSPRYKIIEKKQPVAFWCNPISGHNTLYWYLQNLGQGPELLIRYENEEAVDDSQLPKDRFSAERLKGVDSTLKIQPAELGDSAVYLCASSLDSRSGTEAFFGQGTRLTVV.

This clone was seen just once. Written as DNA, the CDR3 is TGTGCCAGCTCACCATGGGCAAGCGGGAGTAAGGATACGCAGTATTTT. Protein product: CASSPWASGSKDTQYF. The chain couples TRBV18 to TRBJ2-3, with TRBD2 identical over 8 bases. The trim removed 2 bases at V and 6 bases at J, leaving 10 bases unmatched. The CDR3 loop spans 16 amino acids. Germline V CDR1 and CDR2: KGHSH, LQKENI.

The CDR3 reads CATLGIHSNQPQHF. The CDR3 coding sequence is TGTGCCACCCTGGGGATCCATAGCAATCAGCCCCAGCATTTT. The chain recombines TRBV6-1 with TRBJ1-5; no clear D gene. Trimming removed 10 bases from V and 0 bases from J, with 13 bases in between. The CDR3 has 14 amino acids. CDR1 and CDR2 (germline): MNHNS, SASEGT.

This clone has only one observation. The chain recombines TRBV14 with TRBJ1-1; weak D call: TRBD1 (6 bases). With 3 bases removed from V and 1 base from J, the gap between germline ends came to 15 bases. Germline CDR1 is SGHDN and CDR2 is FVKESK. The CDR3 extends over 16 amino acids. The CDR3 is CASSHLILTGNTEAFF. The CDR3, as DNA: TGTGCCAGCAGCCACTTAATACTGACAGGGAACACTGAAGCTTTCTTT.

The CDR3, as DNA: TGTGCCAGCAGGAATAGGGGACCCTACGAGCAGTACTTC. This encodes CASRNRGPYEQYF. V usage is TRBV6-1 and J usage is TRBJ2-7; either TRBD1 or TRBD2 may fit D (5 bases each). There are 13 residues in the CDR3. V lost 6 bases and J lost 2, with 11 bases in between. The germline V gene encodes CDR1 MNHNS and CDR2 SASEGT.

This rearrangement joins TRBV27 to TRBJ2-5; D may be TRBD1 or TRBD2 (5 bases each). This CDR3 contains 14 residues. Deletions cut 8 bases from V and 5 bases from J, with 18 bases between. Germline loops: CDR1 MNHEY, CDR2 SMNVEV (reference sequence). CDR3 protein: CASGGWRPGETQYF. The CDR3 DNA follows: TGTGCCAGCGGGGGTTGGAGGCCTGGGGAGACCCAGTACTTC.

The chain joins TRBV18 to TRBJ2-2, with 12 bases matching TRBD2. The CDR3 is 16 amino acids. V shed 2 bases, J shed 5 bases, and the junction held 3 bases outside the gene matches. Germline V lookup: CDR1 KGHSH, CDR2 LQKENI. CDR3 region: CASSPTTSGRTGELFF. The DNA of the CDR3 is TGTGCCAGCTCACCAACTACTAGCGGGAGGACCGGGGAGCTGTTTTTT. Based on the CDR3 plus reference TRBV18 and TRBJ2-2, the full variable domain is NAGVMQNPRHLVRRRGQEARLRCSPMKGHSHVYWYRQLPEEGLKFMVYLQKENIIDESGMPKERFSAEFPKEGPSILRIQQVVRGDSAAYFCASSPTTSGRTGELFFGEGSRLTVL.

The rearrangement joins TRBV5-1 to TRBJ2-7, with 10 positions matching TRBD1. Germline V CDR1 and CDR2: SGHRS, YFSETQ. The CDR3 runs 14 residues. The junction had 8 bases not matched to a gene; V was cut back by 5 bases and J by 6 bases. The CDR3 nucleotides read TGCGCCAGCAGGTCGGGACAGGGGTTCGGCGAGCAGTACTTC. It translates to CASRSGQGFGEQYF.

V is TRBV2 and J is TRBJ2-5, with TRBD2 identical over 8 bases. In germline, CDR1 is SNHLY, CDR2 FYNNEI. V gave up 7 bases and J gave up 5 bases; unmatched junction bases: 9. The CDR3 is 14 residues long. CDR3 amino acids: CASKGGAGGETQYF. In DNA, the CDR3 is TGTGCCAGCAAAGGCGGGGCGGGGGGCGAGACCCAGTACTTC.

The chain employs TRBV25-1 and TRBJ2-3; 11 bases fit TRBD2. V lost 0 bases and J lost 11; bases outside the gene matches: 4. The CDR3 is 14 residues long. CDR1 and CDR2 from the germline V gene are MGHDK and SYGVNS. The chain's CDR3 is CASSEYGTSGRQYF. As DNA, the CDR3 is TGTGCCAGCAGTGAATATGGTACTAGCGGGAGGCAGTATTTT. Based on the CDR3 plus reference TRBV25-1 and TRBJ2-3, the full variable domain is EADIYQTPRYLVIGTGKKITLECSQTMGHDKMYWYQQDPGMELHLIHYSYGVNSTEKGDLSSESTVSRIRTEHFPLTLESARPSHTSQYLCASSEYGTSGRQYFGPGTRLTVL.

The rearrangement uses TRBV6-1 and TRBJ2-5; 8 bases are a match to TRBD1. CDR3 length equals 14 residues. Germline V gene lookup returns CDR1 MNHNS and CDR2 SASEGT. V lost 6 bases to trimming and J lost 1 base; unmatched junction nucleotides: 4. The CDR3 protein is CASREDRAQETQYF. The CDR3 bases are TGTGCCAGCAGAGAGGACAGGGCCCAAGAGACCCAGTACTTC.

This chain uses TRBV30 with TRBJ1-5; D not certain. The CDR3 spans 15 residues. V lost 1 base and J lost 1, with 11 bases in between. Germline-derived CDR1 and CDR2 are GTSNPN and SVGIG (reference sequence). The CDR3 nucleotides read TGTGCCTGGAGTGGGAGGGTAGTCAGCAATCAGCCCCAGCATTTT. It encodes CAWSGRVVSNQPQHF. The whole variable domain, remainder taken from reference TRBV30 and TRBJ1-5, is SQTIHQWPATLVQPVGSPLSLECTVEGTSNPNLYWYRQAAGRGLQLLFYSVGIGQISSEVPQNLSASRPQDRQFILSSKKLLLSDSGFYLCAWSGRVVSNQPQHFGDGTRLSIL.

This chain links TRBV7-3 with TRBJ2-2, with a possible D match to TRBD1 (6 bases). V was pared by 5 bases and J by 4 bases, with 11 bases between. The CDR3 totals 14 residues. Germline V gives CDR1 SGHTA, CDR2 FQGTGA. CDR3 in amino acids: CASSTVGGTGELFF. The CDR3 DNA follows: TGTGCCAGCAGCACAGTAGGGGGCACCGGGGAGCTGTTTTTT.

The chain has TRBV21-1 and TRBJ2-1; TRBD1, the D gene given by the table, was not confirmed from the DNA. TRBV21-1 represents a pseudogene. The CDR3 contains 14 residues. CDR3 DNA sequence: TGTGCCAGCAGGCAGGGTTTGTCCTACAATGAGCAGTTCTTC. Translation: CASRQGLSYNEQFF.

This chain connects TRBV19 to TRBJ1-1; D gene uncertain. V lost 4 bases and J 1 base, leaving 10 bases between the germline ends. This CDR3 spans 14 amino acids. CDR1 is LNHDA, CDR2 SQIVND, per germline (reference sequence). In DNA form, the CDR3 reads TGTGCCAGTAGTACAGAGACGGCGAACACTGAAGCTTTCTTT. Its translation: CASSTETANTEAFF. The full variable domain, rest sourced from reference TRBV19 and TRBJ1-1, is DGGITQSPKYLFRKEGQNVTLSCEQNLNHDAMYWYRQDPGQGLRLIYYSQIVNDFQKGDIAEGYSVSREKKESFPLTVTSAQKNPTAFYLCASSTETANTEAFFGQGTRLTVV.

The rearrangement joins TRBV15 to TRBJ2-5, with TRBD1 matching 8 bases. Germline CDR1 is LNHNV and CDR2 is YYDKDF (reference sequence). Losses at the gene ends were 4 bases for V and 5 bases for J; bases not matched to a gene: 6. The length of the CDR3 is 14 residues. The CDR3, as DNA: TGTGCCACCAGCAAGGGGACAGGTGGCGAGACCCAGTACTTC. It is translated as CATSKGTGGETQYF.

The CDR3 sequence is CASSARVEDTQYF. In DNA form, the CDR3 reads TGCGCCAGCAGTGCCAGGGTTGAAGATACGCAGTATTTT. The chain recombines TRBV10-2 with TRBJ2-3; possibly TRBD1 for D (5 bases). V was trimmed by 4 bases and J by 5 bases, leaving 10 bases between them. CDR1 WSHSY and CDR2 SAAADI come from the germline V gene. There are 13 residues in the CDR3.

The V call is TRBV11-3, the J call TRBJ2-7; D not resolved. The V end was cut by 5 bases, the J end by 9 bases, with 14 bases between. This CDR3 is built from 12 residues. Germline CDR1 is SGHNT and CDR2 is YENEEA. CDR3 loop: CASSALGGRQYF. The DNA for the CDR3 is TGTGCCAGCAGCGCCCTGGGCGGTCGGCAGTACTTC.

This chain uses TRBV30 with TRBJ2-5; D is perhaps TRBD2 (6 bases). This CDR3 region has 15 residues. Trimming stripped 2 bases from V and 4 bases from J, with 17 bases between. Looked up from germline, CDR1 is GTSNPN and CDR2 is SVGIG (reference sequence). CDR3 bases: TGTGCCTGGAGTAGGGGCTGGGGGGAATCAGAGACCCAGTACTTC. Translated: CAWSRGWGESETQYF.

This rearrangement joins TRBV5-1 to TRBJ2-5; tentative D call: TRBD2 (5 bases). Germline lookup yields CDR1 SGHRS and CDR2 YFSETQ. Trimming removed 4 bases from V and 7 bases from J, with 17 bases in between. The CDR3 sequence is 14 residues long. The CDR3 is CASSPTEVPGTQYF. CDR3 sequence (DNA): TGCGCCAGCAGCCCCACGGAGGTGCCGGGGACCCAGTACTTC.

The chain has TRBV5-1 and TRBJ2-2, with 7 nucleotides matching TRBD2. Unmatched junction bases numbered 3, after V lost 0 bases and J lost 1 base. Germline V lookup: CDR1 SGHRS, CDR2 YFSETQ. The CDR3 is 16 residues long. Written as DNA, the CDR3 is TGCGCCAGCAGCTTGGATGGACTAGGGAACACCGGGGAGCTGTTTTTT. This translates into CASSLDGLGNTGELFF. The full variable domain, its missing parts supplied by reference TRBV5-1 and TRBJ2-2, is KAGVTQTPRYLIKTRGQQVTLSCSPISGHRSVSWYQQTPGQGLQFLFEYFSETQRNKGNFPGRFSGRQFSNSRSEMNVSTLELGDSALYLCASSLDGLGNTGELFFGEGSRLTVL.

This clone was detected only a few times. J is TRBJ1-5 and V is TRBV18; D possibly corresponds to TRBD1 (5 bases). Germline CDR1 KGHSH, CDR2 LQKENI. The germline V and J ends were trimmed by 3 bases and 5 bases, with 11 bases remaining between them. The CDR3 consists of 14 residues. The CDR3 nucleotides are TGTGCCAGCTCACCGCAGGGTAAAGATCAGCCCCAGCATTTT. Translation gives CASSPQGKDQPQHF. Looking up the rest from reference TRBV18 and TRBJ1-5 gives the full variable domain: NAGVMQNPRHLVRRRGQEARLRCSPMKGHSHVYWYRQLPEEGLKFMVYLQKENIIDESGMPKERFSAEFPKEGPSILRIQQVVRGDSAAYFCASSPQGKDQPQHFGDGTRLSIL.

The chain uses TRBV29-1 and TRBJ2-3, with 8 bases aligning to TRBD1. The CDR3 contains 14 residues. CDR1 is SQVTM and CDR2 is ANQGSEA in the germline V gene. J lost 4 bases, V lost 4 bases, and 7 bases had no gene match. CDR3 DNA: TGCAGCGTTGTAGGGCAGGGGGCGGCAGATACGCAGTATTTT. Encoded protein: CSVVGQGAADTQYF.

This clone is a singleton in its sample. The chain uses TRBV5-1 and TRBJ1-1, with D maybe TRBD1 (5 bases). Germline CDR1 SGHRS, CDR2 YFSETQ. V was shortened by 1 base and J by 1 base, with 8 bases between the two germline ends. CDR3 size: 14 residues. CDR3 nucleotide sequence: TGCGCCAGCAGCTTGCTGGGGGAGAACACTGAAGCTTTCTTT. It specifies CASSLLGENTEAFF.

The CDR3 reads CASTTTGSEAFF. CDR3 sequence (DNA): TGTGCCAGCACCACAACAGGCTCTGAAGCTTTCTTT. The chain combines TRBV28 with TRBJ1-1; the D gene is possibly TRBD1 (5 bases). This CDR3 has 12 residues. Trimming removed 7 bases from V and 6 bases from J, with 12 bases in between. Germline V gene lookup returns CDR1 MDHEN and CDR2 SYDVKM.